This entry lists 4 T cell receptor beta chains sequenced from one sample in a study of T cell repertoires in ileal Crohn's disease. Data came from immunoSEQ multiplex PCR; TCRdb stores just in-frame clones and leaves some out. Of fewer than 10,000 clones listed, over 65% were seen once; the top ten hold about 25%. Sequenced: ileal tissue. The source of these receptors is an adult with Crohn's disease.

This sequence joins TRBV19 and TRBJ1-1; D is perhaps TRBD1 (5 bases). This CDR3 is 15 amino acids long. V was clipped by 3 bases and J by 1 base, with 12 bases between them. Per germline, CDR1 LNHDA and CDR2 SQIVND (reference sequence). The CDR3 is CASSIQGVENTEAFF. The CDR3 DNA is TGTGCCAGTAGTATCCAGGGCGTTGAGAACACTGAAGCTTTCTTT.

This CDR3 reads CASNPGLVYEQYF. CDR3 nucleotides: TGTGCCAGCAACCCAGGGCTAGTCTACGAGCAGTACTTC. The J gene is TRBJ2-7, the V gene TRBV28; tentatively, D is TRBD1 (5 bases). Germline assignment: CDR1 MDHEN and CDR2 SYDVKM. Between the trimmed V and J ends, which lost 7 bases and 3 bases, there was a span of 13 bases. The CDR3 totals 13 residues.

This sequence joins TRBV29-1 and TRBJ2-7; TRBD2 might be the D (6 bases). The CDR3 loop spans 12 amino acids. Germline assignment: CDR1 SQVTM and CDR2 ANQGSEA. Between the trimmed V and J ends, which lost 0 bases and 3 bases, there was a span of 6 bases. The CDR3 spells CSVEEGGYEQYF. Here the CDR3 DNA reads TGCAGCGTTGAAGAGGGAGGCTACGAGCAGTACTTC.

This clone was counted only a few times. V is TRBV2 and J is TRBJ2-5; 7 bases are a match to TRBD2. Near its end, the DNA agrees better with TRBJ2-7, so the J call may be wrong. The CDR3 sequence is 14 residues long. The germline CDR1 and CDR2 sequences are SNHLY and FYNNEI. In DNA, the CDR3 is TGTGCCAGCTGTACTAGCGTGGGTCCCTACGAGCAGTACTTC. Encoded protein: CASCTSVGPYEQYF.